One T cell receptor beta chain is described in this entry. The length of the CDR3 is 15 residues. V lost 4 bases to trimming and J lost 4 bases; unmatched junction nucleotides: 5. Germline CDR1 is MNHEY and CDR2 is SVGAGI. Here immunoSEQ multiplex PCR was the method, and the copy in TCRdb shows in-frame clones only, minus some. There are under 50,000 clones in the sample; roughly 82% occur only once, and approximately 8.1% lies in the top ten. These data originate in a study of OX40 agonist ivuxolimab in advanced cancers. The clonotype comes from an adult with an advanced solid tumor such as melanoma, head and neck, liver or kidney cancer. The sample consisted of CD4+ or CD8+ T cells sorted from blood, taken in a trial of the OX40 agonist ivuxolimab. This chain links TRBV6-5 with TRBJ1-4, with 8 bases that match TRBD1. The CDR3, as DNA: TGTGCCAGCAGTTCCACAGGGGGTATTAATGAAAAACTGTTTTTT. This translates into CASSSTGGINEKLFF.